Here is one TCR beta chain with its context. The CDR3 extends over 17 amino acids. Trimming left V 9 bases short and J 8 bases short, with 31 bases between. The germline V gene encodes CDR1 MGHDK and CDR2 SYGVNS. This entry comes from a study of blood T cell repertoires in COVID-19. Only in-frame clones appear in the TCRdb table, and some are missing; sequencing was by immunoSEQ multiplex PCR. The sample lists about 250,000 clones; roughly 85% were seen once. V and J are TRBV25-1 and TRBJ1-2, with a tentative D call TRBD1 (5 bases). The source is a man aged 35 to 55 who had been exposed to COVID-19. The sequenced sample consisted of PBMCs or T cells enriched from blood (not recorded which). In DNA form, the CDR3 reads TGTGCCAGTCCGGGTAAAGGGGATGAGGACGCGGGATGGGGCTACACCTTC. This codes for CASPGKGDEDAGWGYTF.